The rows below give T cell receptor beta chains drawn from one sample of a study of blood T cell repertoires in COVID-19. The method was immunoSEQ multiplex PCR; TCRdb's version includes in-frame clones alone and lacks a portion of them. Of roughly 140,000 clones in the sample, over 75% were seen once. Sequencing used peripheral blood. The receptors here all came from a woman in her sixties or seventies with active COVID-19. The CDR3 runs from the conserved cysteine through the conserved F or W. A D gene is named only where the DNA matches it firmly. Clone size, where shown, is once, few, many, or a class for clones that have expanded.

cdr3_length: 12
v_call: TRBV10-1
j_call: TRBJ1-5
clone_size: few
d_call: NA
cdr3_nt: TGCGCCACCGGGACTCAACCAGGGCCCCAGCATTTT
cdr3_aa: CATGTQPGPQHF

cdr3_length: 14
v_call: TRBV29-1
j_call: TRBJ2-2
clone_size: NA
d_call: TRBD2
cdr3_nt: TGCAGCGTCACTGCTAGCGGGAACACCGGGGAGCTGTTTTTT
cdr3_aa: CSVTASGNTGELFF

cdr3_length: 16
v_call: TRBV7-2
j_call: TRBJ1-3
clone_size: NA
d_call: NA
cdr3_nt: TGTGCCAGCAGCTTACAGGTTCCTGCCTCGGGAAACACCATATATTTT
cdr3_aa: CASSLQVPASGNTIYF

cdr3_length: 16
v_call: TRBV11-2
j_call: TRBJ2-7
clone_size: once
d_call: TRBD2
cdr3_nt: TGTGCCAGCAGCTTAGTACTGGGACTAGGCTCCTACGAGCAGTACTTC
cdr3_aa: CASSLVLGLGSYEQYF

cdr3_length: 17
v_call: TRBV2
j_call: TRBJ2-4
clone_size: NA
d_call: NA
cdr3_nt: TGTGCCAGCAGTGGCCTGGACGGACAGATAGCCAAAAACATTCAGTACTTC
cdr3_aa: CASSGLDGQIAKNIQYF

cdr3_length: 16
v_call: TRBV11-1
j_call: TRBJ2-1
clone_size: NA
d_call: TRBD2
cdr3_nt: TGTGCCAGCAGCTCTTGGACTAGCGGGTCTTACAATGAGCAGTTCTTC
cdr3_aa: CASSSWTSGSYNEQFF

cdr3_length: 13
v_call: TRBV7-2
j_call: TRBJ2-4
clone_size: NA
d_call: NA
cdr3_nt: TGTGCCAGCAGCTTATGGGGGGAAAACATTCAGTACTTC
cdr3_aa: CASSLWGENIQYF

cdr3_length: 16
v_call: TRBV18
j_call: TRBJ2-1
clone_size: NA
d_call: NA
cdr3_nt: TGTGCCAGCTCACCACTTGGCGGAAGCTCCTACAATGAGCAGTTCTTC
cdr3_aa: CASSPLGGSSYNEQFF

cdr3_length: 14
v_call: TRBV5-4
j_call: TRBJ1-1
clone_size: few
d_call: NA
cdr3_nt: TGTGCCAGCAGCTTGGGATGGGGGGGCACTGAAGCTTTCTTT
cdr3_aa: CASSLGWGGTEAFF

cdr3_length: 16
v_call: TRBV7-7
j_call: TRBJ2-1
clone_size: NA
d_call: TRBD2
cdr3_nt: TGTGCTAGCAGCCCCTCTAGCGGGAGGGCGGTTGGTGAGCAGTTCTTC
cdr3_aa: CASSPSSGRAVGEQFF

cdr3_length: 14
v_call: TRBV9
j_call: TRBJ1-1
clone_size: NA
d_call: NA
cdr3_nt: TGTGCCAGCAGCGCCCGAGTTGCCAACACTGAAGCTTTCTTT
cdr3_aa: CASSARVANTEAFF

cdr3_length: 14
v_call: TRBV2
j_call: TRBJ2-7
clone_size: NA
d_call: TRBD2
cdr3_nt: TGTGCCACCCTCAAGACGGGAGGAACCTACGAGCAGTACTTC
cdr3_aa: CATLKTGGTYEQYF

cdr3_length: 13
v_call: TRBV6-2/TRBV6-3
j_call: TRBJ2-1
clone_size: NA
d_call: TRBD2
cdr3_nt: TGTGCCAGCAGTACGACTAGCCGTAATGAGCAGTTCTTC
cdr3_aa: CASSTTSRNEQFF

cdr3_length: 16
v_call: TRBV7-9
j_call: TRBJ2-2
clone_size: NA
d_call: NA
cdr3_nt: TGTGCCAGCAGCTTAGGCGGAGGGGTTCGCACCGGGGAGCTGTTTTTT
cdr3_aa: CASSLGGGVRTGELFF

cdr3_length: 14
v_call: TRBV3-1/TRBV3-2
j_call: TRBJ2-2
clone_size: NA
d_call: NA
cdr3_nt: TGTGCCAGCAGCAAAGGAGGGTCCACCGGGGAGCTGTTTTTT
cdr3_aa: CASSKGGSTGELFF

cdr3_length: 15
v_call: TRBV7-9
j_call: TRBJ1-5
clone_size: NA
d_call: TRBD1
cdr3_nt: TGTGCCAGCAGCGTAATAGGACAGGGCTATCAGCCCCAGCATTTT
cdr3_aa: CASSVIGQGYQPQHF

cdr3_length: 15
v_call: TRBV28
j_call: TRBJ2-4
clone_size: NA
d_call: TRBD2
cdr3_nt: TGTGCCAGCAGTTCTGGCGGGAGGGCCAAAAACATTCAGTACTTC
cdr3_aa: CASSSGGRAKNIQYF

cdr3_length: 15
v_call: TRBV6-5
j_call: TRBJ2-2
clone_size: NA
d_call: TRBD1
cdr3_nt: TGTGCCAGCAGTCCCCGGGACAGGAACACCGGGGAGCTGTTTTTT
cdr3_aa: CASSPRDRNTGELFF

cdr3_length: 16
v_call: TRBV2
j_call: TRBJ2-1
clone_size: NA
d_call: TRBD2
cdr3_nt: TGTGCCAGCATCCCGAAGACTAGCGGGATTCTCAATGAGCAGTTCTTC
cdr3_aa: CASIPKTSGILNEQFF

cdr3_length: 17
v_call: TRBV10-3
j_call: TRBJ2-1
clone_size: NA
d_call: TRBD2
cdr3_nt: TGTGCCATCAGTGTTAGCGGGAGGCCCGGCTCCTACAATGAGCAGTTCTTC
cdr3_aa: CAISVSGRPGSYNEQFF

cdr3_length: 12
v_call: TRBV12-3/TRBV12-4
j_call: TRBJ2-1
clone_size: NA
d_call: NA
cdr3_nt: TGTGCCAGCAGGGGCACCCACAATGAGCAGTTCTTC
cdr3_aa: CASRGTHNEQFF

cdr3_length: 12
v_call: TRBV18
j_call: TRBJ2-7
clone_size: NA
d_call: NA
cdr3_nt: TGTGCCTCGTCAGATACCGCCTACGAGCAGTACTTC
cdr3_aa: CASSDTAYEQYF

cdr3_length: 13
v_call: TRBV6-6
j_call: TRBJ2-7
clone_size: NA
d_call: NA
cdr3_nt: TGTGCCAGCAGAGGACTAGGGGGTAACGAGCAGTACTTC
cdr3_aa: CASRGLGGNEQYF

cdr3_length: 13
v_call: TRBV2
j_call: TRBJ2-1
clone_size: NA
d_call: NA
cdr3_nt: TGTGCCAGCAGGGGGGACTCACTCCTTAATCAGTTCTTC
cdr3_aa: CASRGDSLLNQFF

cdr3_length: 17
v_call: TRBV5-1
j_call: TRBJ2-5
clone_size: few
d_call: TRBD2
cdr3_nt: TGCGCCAGCAGCTTGGATAGCGGGAGGCCTCCCGGAGAGACCCAGTACTTC
cdr3_aa: CASSLDSGRPPGETQYF

cdr3_length: 14
v_call: TRBV5-5
j_call: TRBJ1-5
clone_size: few
d_call: TRBD1
cdr3_nt: TGTGCCAGCAGCTTACAGGGGGAGCTTCAGCCCCAGCATTTT
cdr3_aa: CASSLQGELQPQHF

cdr3_length: 12
v_call: TRBV10-3
j_call: TRBJ1-4
clone_size: NA
d_call: NA
cdr3_nt: TGTGCCATCAGTGACTCGGGGGAAAAACTGTTTTTT
cdr3_aa: CAISDSGEKLFF

cdr3_length: 13
v_call: TRBV5-1
j_call: TRBJ2-1
clone_size: NA
d_call: TRBD2
cdr3_nt: TGCGCCAGCAGCTTGGGGACTAGAAATGAGCAGTTCTTC
cdr3_aa: CASSLGTRNEQFF

cdr3_length: 13
v_call: TRBV6-5
j_call: TRBJ1-5
clone_size: NA
d_call: NA
cdr3_nt: TGTGCCAGCAGTCAACAGGGAAGGCAGCCCCAGCATTTT
cdr3_aa: CASSQQGRQPQHF

cdr3_length: 15
v_call: TRBV27
j_call: TRBJ2-7
clone_size: NA
d_call: TRBD2
cdr3_nt: TGTGCCAGCAGAATTAGCGGGAGAGCCTCCTACGAGCAGTACTTC
cdr3_aa: CASRISGRASYEQYF

cdr3_length: 14
v_call: TRBV4-1
j_call: TRBJ2-2
clone_size: NA
d_call: NA
cdr3_nt: TGCGCCAGCAGCCAGGAAGGACAGTCCGGGGAGCTGTTTTTT
cdr3_aa: CASSQEGQSGELFF

cdr3_length: 16
v_call: TRBV5-1
j_call: TRBJ2-5
clone_size: NA
d_call: TRBD2
cdr3_nt: TGCGCCAGCAGCTTGGCCCACGCTAGCGGCCAAGAGACCCAGTACTTC
cdr3_aa: CASSLAHASGQETQYF

cdr3_length: 14
v_call: TRBV7-3
j_call: TRBJ1-2
clone_size: NA
d_call: TRBD1
cdr3_nt: TGTGCCAGCAAGCCCTGGACAGGGTTGGAAGGCTACACCTTC
cdr3_aa: CASKPWTGLEGYTF

cdr3_length: 11
v_call: TRBV29-1
j_call: TRBJ1-2
clone_size: NA
d_call: TRBD1
cdr3_nt: TGCAGCGTCGGCAGGGGGAATGGCTACACCTTC
cdr3_aa: CSVGRGNGYTF

cdr3_length: 13
v_call: TRBV6-5
j_call: TRBJ2-3
clone_size: NA
d_call: TRBD2
cdr3_nt: TGTGCCATCGGGACTAGCGGGCGGGATACGCAGTATTTT
cdr3_aa: CAIGTSGRDTQYF

cdr3_length: 14
v_call: TRBV24-1
j_call: TRBJ1-1
clone_size: NA
d_call: TRBD1
cdr3_nt: TGTGCCACCAGATCACAGGGGTCGAACACTGAAGCTTTCTTT
cdr3_aa: CATRSQGSNTEAFF

cdr3_length: 16
v_call: TRBV28
j_call: TRBJ2-3
clone_size: few
d_call: TRBD1
cdr3_nt: TGTGCCAGCAGTTTAATTTGGACAGGGGGCACAGATACGCAGTATTTT
cdr3_aa: CASSLIWTGGTDTQYF

cdr3_length: 13
v_call: TRBV6-2/TRBV6-3
j_call: TRBJ2-7
clone_size: NA
d_call: TRBD1
cdr3_nt: TGTGCCAGCAACCCAGGGGGCCGTTACGAGCAGTACTTC
cdr3_aa: CASNPGGRYEQYF

cdr3_length: 13
v_call: TRBV15
j_call: TRBJ2-7
clone_size: NA
d_call: NA
cdr3_nt: TGTGCCACCAGCAGAGATGCGGAGGACGAGCAGTACTTC
cdr3_aa: CATSRDAEDEQYF

cdr3_length: 12
v_call: TRBV11-2
j_call: TRBJ2-1
clone_size: NA
d_call: NA
cdr3_nt: TGTGCCAGCAGCTTAGTGGCCAATGAGCAGTTCTTC
cdr3_aa: CASSLVANEQFF

cdr3_length: 15
v_call: TRBV2
j_call: TRBJ1-2
clone_size: NA
d_call: TRBD1
cdr3_nt: TGTGCCAGCAGTGACGTTTTAGACAGGGAGCGCGGCTACACCTTC
cdr3_aa: CASSDVLDRERGYTF